These 13 T cell receptor beta chains were all obtained from the same sample, sequenced in a study of shared clonotypes between healthy human individuals. Sequencing used immunoSEQ multiplex PCR; TCRdb keeps in-frame clones, though not all of them. Of some 2 million clones in the sample, 85% to 95% were seen once. Sequencing was done on a sample of naive CD4+ T cells sorted from blood. Subset noted: CD45RA+ positively selected. The source is a man between 18 and 35 years old in good health.

This chain links TRBV11-2 with TRBJ2-3; 8 positions match TRBD2. V dropped 5 bases and J dropped 1; count of bases not matched to a gene: 8. The CDR3 length is 16 residues. The germline V gene encodes CDR1 SGHAT and CDR2 FQNNGV. The CDR3 nucleotides are TGTGCCAGCAGCCCGCGGTCGGGGGGGGGCACAGATACGCAGTATTTT. Its translation is CASSPRSGGGTDTQYF.

This clone was recorded only once. The chain carries TRBV6-6 and TRBJ2-2; D could derive from TRBD1 or TRBD2 (5 bases each). The CDR3 is 15 residues long. Between the trimmed V and J ends, which lost 6 bases and 7 bases, there was a span of 18 bases. Germline V CDR1 and CDR2: MNHNY, SVGAGI (reference sequence). The CDR3 reads CASSPPGAHSGELFF. The DNA for the CDR3 is TGTGCCAGCAGCCCCCCCGGGGCGCATAGCGGGGAGCTGTTTTTT.

The chain uses TRBV6-5 and TRBJ2-7; a weak D match, TRBD2 (6 bases). This CDR3 comprises 13 residues. V lost 9 bases and J 3 bases, leaving 15 bases between the germline ends. CDR1 MNHEY and CDR2 SVGAGI come from the germline V gene. The CDR3 here is CARPGEAFYEQYF. DNA for the CDR3: TGTGCCAGGCCGGGGGAGGCCTTCTACGAGCAGTACTTC.

This rearrangement joins TRBV6-1 to TRBJ1-6; D not resolved. Germline values: CDR1 MNHNS, CDR2 SASEGT. Between the trimmed V and J ends, which lost 4 bases and 0 bases, there was a span of 16 bases. The CDR3 is 18 residues long. The CDR3 nucleotides are TGTGCCAGCAGTGGGGAATTTCGGGGAATCTCCTATAATTCACCCCTCCACTTT. Its translation is CASSGEFRGISYNSPLHF.

This sequence joins TRBV11-2 and TRBJ1-1; tentative D call: TRBD1 (5 bases). Trimming took 5 bases from V and 4 from J, leaving 14 bases between them. There are 14 residues in the CDR3. Germline V gene lookup returns CDR1 SGHAT and CDR2 FQNNGV. This chain's CDR3 is CASSTQGVGTEAFF. CDR3 coding DNA: TGTGCCAGCAGCACCCAGGGTGTGGGCACTGAAGCTTTCTTT. The full variable domain, in which reference TRBV11-2 and TRBJ1-1 provide the parts outside the CDR3, is EAGVAQSPRYKIIEKRQSVAFWCNPISGHATLYWYQQILGQGPKLLIQFQNNGVVDDSQLPKDRFSAERLKGVDSTLKIQPAKLEDSAVYLCASSTQGVGTEAFFGQGTRLTVV.

Concerning this clone itself: A junction end diverges from the germline sequence, so it may reflect a read error. The sample holds other DNA sequences that translate to the same CDR3. This chain joins TRBV7-9 and TRBJ1-3, with a tentative D call TRBD1 (5 bases). The CDR3 is made up of 18 amino acids. Per the germline V gene, CDR1 is SEHNR and CDR2 is FQNEAQ (reference sequence). CDR3 sequence (DNA): TGTGCCAGCAGCTTATTAGAAGGAGGGGCCTTCTCTGGAAACACCATTTATTTT. Protein product: CASSLLEGGAFSGNTIYF.

The rearrangement uses TRBV9 and TRBJ2-1; 12 nucleotides agree with TRBD2. The CDR3 has 21 residues. CDR1 is SGDLS and CDR2 is YYNGEE in the germline V gene. V lost 4 bases to trimming and J lost 3 bases; unmatched junction nucleotides: 20. The CDR3 DNA reads TGTGCCAGCAGCCCGAGCCGACTAGCGGGAGACCGGGGGGGCTTCTACAATGAGCAGTTCTTC. The encoded protein is CASSPSRLAGDRGGFYNEQFF.

This rearrangement joins TRBV5-6 to TRBJ2-3; D may be TRBD2 (6 bases). V lost 1 base and J 0 bases, leaving 15 bases between the germline ends. The length of the CDR3 is 17 residues. CDR1 and CDR2 (germline): SGHDT, YYEEEE. CDR3 sequence reads: CASSLIGRPLSTDTQYF. The CDR3 coding sequence is TGTGCCAGCAGCTTGATCGGGAGACCCCTTAGCACAGATACGCAGTATTTT.

This chain uses TRBV2 with TRBJ2-1; the D is unclear. CDR1 is SNHLY and CDR2 is FYNNEI in the germline V gene. V lost 1 base to trimming and J lost 7 bases, with 8 bases between them. This CDR3 region has 13 residues. This CDR3 is CASSEGPRNEQFF. DNA for the CDR3: TGTGCCAGCAGTGAAGGACCGAGGAATGAGCAGTTCTTC.

This clone turned up a few times. For the CDR3, the DNA is TGTGCCAGCAGCGTAGAGGGGGGGAGTCCCTCCTATAATTCACCCCTCCACTTT. Translation: CASSVEGGSPSYNSPLHF. The chain employs TRBV9 and TRBJ1-6; a weak D match, TRBD1 (6 bases). Germline values: CDR1 SGDLS, CDR2 YYNGEE. V lost 0 bases to trimming and J lost 0 bases, with 13 bases between them. The CDR3 has 18 residues.

This clone was detected once. The rearrangement uses TRBV7-2 and TRBJ1-4, with D perhaps matching TRBD1 (6 bases). CDR1 and CDR2 from the germline V gene are SGHTA and FQGNSA. The V gene lost 5 bases and the J gene lost 7 bases, with 14 bases spanning the gap. CDR3 length: 14 amino acids. DNA of the CDR3: TGTGCCAGCAGCCAGACAGGAGGCGGTGAAAAACTGTTTTTT. Its protein is CASSQTGGGEKLFF.

The chain carries TRBV7-2 and TRBJ2-7; 8 nucleotides match TRBD1. Germline CDR1 reads SGHTA; CDR2 reads FQGNSA. This CDR3 region has 14 residues. Trimming cost V 4 bases and J 3 bases; bases outside gene matches: 5. The CDR3 loop reads CASSWYRGFYEQYF. In DNA form, the CDR3 reads TGTGCCAGCAGCTGGTACAGGGGGTTCTACGAGCAGTACTTC.

J is TRBJ2-7 and V is TRBV11-2; the match to TRBD1 covers 9 bases. The germline V gene has CDR1 SGHAT and CDR2 FQNNGV. The CDR3 covers 16 residues. V trimming: 4 bases; J trimming: 0 bases; junction bases outside the gene matches: 7. The CDR3 DNA follows: TGTGCCAGCAGCTCTAACACAGGGGGCGTCTCCTACGAGCAGTACTTC. It translates to CASSSNTGGVSYEQYF.